The clone carrying this TCR beta chain was counted at least ten times. Antigen specificity is unknown. Deletions cut 0 bases from V and 5 bases from J, with 11 bases between. The CDR3 has 13 residues. Germline values: CDR1 GTSNPN, CDR2 SVGIG (reference sequence). The source of the sample is a study of T cells in Graves' hyperthyroidism and ophthalmopathy. At the level of the study: At the time of initial diagnosis and before any treatment, peripheral blood was collected. Findings and limits, study-wide: Ophthalmopathy onset followed model prediction by a median roughly six months.

Researchers amplified the TCR beta CDR3 regions from RNA transcripts. TCR CDR3 regions were first amplified by RT-PCR with HTBI primers. MiXCR was run by TCRdb on the multiplex PCR reads, yielding one entry per CDR3 protein. Altogether hundreds of thousands of distinct CDR3 sequences are present, approximately 20% being singletons, with the ten largest covering approximately 50%. The study excluded patients with uncontrolled infection, other autoimmune disease, pregnancy or lactation. Diagnostic decisions used clinical symptoms, serum thyroxine and TRAb, thyroid ultrasound and orbital computed tomography.

Sequencing input: blood. The chain joins TRBV30 to TRBJ2-7, with D possibly called TRBD1 or TRBD2 (5 bases each). The sequence derives from a man between 40 and 49 years old with Graves' ophthalmopathy. The CDR3 protein is CAWSVSRDHEQYF. The CDR3, as DNA: TGTGCCTGGAGTGTATCCAGGGACCACGAGCAGTACTTC.